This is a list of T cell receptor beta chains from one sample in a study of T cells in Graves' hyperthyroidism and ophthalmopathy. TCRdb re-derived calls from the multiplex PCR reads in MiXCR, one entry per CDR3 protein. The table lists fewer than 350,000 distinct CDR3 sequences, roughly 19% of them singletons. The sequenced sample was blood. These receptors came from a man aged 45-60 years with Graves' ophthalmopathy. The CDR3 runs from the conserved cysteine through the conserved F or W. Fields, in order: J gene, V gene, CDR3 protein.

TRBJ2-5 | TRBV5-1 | CASRPTGPGGTQYF
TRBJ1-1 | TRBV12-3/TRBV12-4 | CASSLEAGAEAFF
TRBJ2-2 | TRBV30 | CAGTSTGELFF
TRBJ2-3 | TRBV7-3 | CASSSSNTDTQYF
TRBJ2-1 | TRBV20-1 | CSARDLLGSYNEQFF
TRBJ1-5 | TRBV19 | CASSISGRGGNQPQHF
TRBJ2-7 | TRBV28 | CASRQSYEQYF
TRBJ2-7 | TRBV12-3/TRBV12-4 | CASSKDRAWQYF
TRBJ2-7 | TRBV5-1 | CASSLSPRGRVSYEQYF
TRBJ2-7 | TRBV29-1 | CSVEDGAGNYEQYF
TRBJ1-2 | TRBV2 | CASSLSRDRDDYGYTF
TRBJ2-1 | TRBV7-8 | CASSGRGGSYNEQFF
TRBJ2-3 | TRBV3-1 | CASSRGSSTDTQYF
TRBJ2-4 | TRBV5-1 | CASSISGTGGGDIQYF
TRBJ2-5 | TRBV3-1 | CASSQSLAGVGETQYF
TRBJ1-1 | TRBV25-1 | CASLDRTFAPRAFF
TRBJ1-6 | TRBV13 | CASSLRQGAYNSPLHF
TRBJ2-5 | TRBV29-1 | CSGSGDGETQYF
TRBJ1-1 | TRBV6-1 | CASSPRTRNTEAFF
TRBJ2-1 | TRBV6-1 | CASSPGGTGYNEQFF
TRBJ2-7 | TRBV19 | CASSIRGINEQYF
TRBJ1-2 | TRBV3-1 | CASNLGEGGGGYTF
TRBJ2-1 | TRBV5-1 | CASSPYLAGGSYNEQFF
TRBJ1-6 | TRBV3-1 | CASSPRPGEWNSPLHF